This T cell receptor beta chain is drawn from a study of cytomegalovirus exposure and HLA in healthy donors. Regarding the study as a whole: In a later analysis, productive TCRs from donors in an Asian-associated ancestry cluster reportedly carried fewer N-insertions than the cohort mean. TCR association rates varied by HLA locus in a later analysis, with DRB1 highest and HLA-C lowest. Association of a missense DCLRE1C variant with TCR beta V- and J-gene trimming was reported in a later analysis. Some V segments, TRBV6-2 and TRBV6-3 among them, were indistinguishable and were therefore excluded.

V was pared by 6 bases and J by 4 bases, with 7 bases of the junction left unmatched. This CDR3 has 16 amino acids. Germline V gene lookup returns CDR1 SGHAT and CDR2 FQNNGV. With regard to this clone: The antigen is unknown.

PCR involved 60 Vbeta and 13 Jbeta primers. Generated by immunoSEQ multiplex PCR, the TCRdb table keeps only in-frame clones and is missing some. The sample consists of some 120,000 clones, 80% to 90% of them appearing once. This sequence joins TRBV11-2 and TRBJ2-1; 12 positions match TRBD2. This sequence was found in a man aged 35-49 years in good health and CMV-seronegative. The sequenced material came from PBMCs. The CDR3 nucleotides read TGTGCCAGCAGAACGCGGACTAGCGGGACATACAATGAGCAGTTCTTC. Translated: CASRTRTSGTYNEQFF.